This T cell receptor (beta chain) came from a study of blood T cells in healthy people across ages. V was clipped by 7 bases and J by 9 bases; unmatched bases: 9. The CDR3 contains 14 residues. Sample-barcoded 5' priming and a J-beta primer mix drove a second PCR of 7 to 11 cycles. From each sample, at least 3 million paired-end reads containing CDR3 were obtained. TCRdb recomputed calls from the 5' RACE reads with MiXCR, one row per CDR3 protein. The sample comprises around 900,000 distinct CDR3 sequences, approximately 50% of which are singletons, and over 20% rests with the top ten. General study results and limits: Unsorted PBMCs ruled out conclusive naive versus antigen-experienced comparison. With age, beta diversity per million T cells declined roughly linearly, significantly by approximately 41.

Remarks on this clonotype: Its antigen is unknown.

The sequence was obtained from a woman aged 55-69 years in good health. Sequencing was carried out using blood. This chain joins TRBV12-3 or TRBV12-4 and TRBJ1-6; TRBD1 matches at 7 bases. CDR3: CASTNPGTASPLHF. CDR3 nucleotide sequence: TGTGCCAGCACCAACCCCGGGACAGCTTCACCCCTCCACTTT.